This TCR beta chain was captured in a study of CD8 T cells in ankylosing spondylitis. Study-level findings and limits: Made up of under 10 highly homologous variants, a TCR beta motif appeared characteristic of ankylosing spondylitis blood. Reportedly, significant enrichment of disease-linked clones occurred in matched ankylosing spondylitis synovial fluid.

In this sample, this clonotype turned up many times. Its cognate antigen is unknown. This CDR3 has 15 residues. CDR1 and CDR2 (germline): SGHRS, YFSETQ. V was trimmed by 0 bases and J by 2 bases, leaving 11 bases between them. TCRdb itself ran the 5' RACE reads through MiXCR, one entry per CDR3 protein. This sample has 150,000 to 200,000 distinct CDR3 sequences, with 11% found just once. The chain links TRBV5-1 to TRBJ2-5, with D perhaps TRBD1 (6 bases). This receptor was obtained from a male donor with ankylosing spondylitis or in good health (not recorded which). Specimen: blood, either unsorted or a sorted T cell fraction (not recorded which). CDR3: CASSLDGRGQETQYF. The CDR3 DNA is TGCGCCAGCAGCTTGGACGGCAGGGGACAAGAGACCCAGTACTTC.